This entry concerns a single TCR beta chain. The protocol was immunoSEQ multiplex PCR, while the TCRdb copy is restricted to in-frame clones and leaves out a portion. The sample contains some 130,000 clones, roughly 88% of which appear only once. These data originate in a study of blood T cell repertoires in COVID-19. Germline CDR1 reads LGHDT; CDR2 reads YNNKEL (reference sequence). The CDR3 is made up of 18 amino acids. With 1 base clipped from V and 2 bases from J, the junction kept 10 bases outside the gene matches. The sequenced sample was peripheral blood. V usage is TRBV3-1 (or the pseudogene TRBV3-2) and J usage is TRBJ2-5; TRBD2 agrees at 10 bases. The TCR comes from a man aged 45-60 years with acute or convalescent COVID-19. In DNA form, the CDR3 reads TGTGCCAGCAGCCAAGGAACTTGGCTAGCGGGGGTTCAAGAGACCCAGTACTTC. Its translation is CASSQGTWLAGVQETQYF.